The 19 T cell receptor beta chains listed next were all sequenced from one sample in a study of blood T cell repertoires in COVID-19. The data were produced by immunoSEQ multiplex PCR, yet TCRdb's version contains in-frame clones alone and is incomplete. Of about 50,000 clones in the sample, 80% to 95% were seen once. Input material: peripheral blood. These TCRs come from a man aged 50 to 59 with active COVID-19.

The gene calls are TRBV5-1 and TRBJ2-3; D possibly corresponds to TRBD2 (6 bases). This CDR3 has 11 residues. Germline values: CDR1 SGHRS, CDR2 YFSETQ. V shed 8 bases and J shed 6 bases, with 10 bases lying between them. The CDR3 loop reads CASRSGDTQYF. The CDR3 DNA follows: TGCGCCAGTAGGAGCGGGGATACGCAGTATTTT.

This clone is a singleton in its sample. The chain employs TRBV18 and TRBJ2-5, with 9 bases fitting TRBD1. V was pared by 6 bases and J by 2 bases, with 4 bases of the junction left unmatched. CDR1 and CDR2 (germline): KGHSH, LQKENI. This CDR3 comprises 14 residues. CDR3 bases: TGTGCCAGCTCCACGACAGGGGGACAAGAGACCCAGTACTTC. Amino acid sequence: CASSTTGGQETQYF. The full variable domain, its missing parts supplied by reference TRBV18 and TRBJ2-5, is NAGVMQNPRHLVRRRGQEARLRCSPMKGHSHVYWYRQLPEEGLKFMVYLQKENIIDESGMPKERFSAEFPKEGPSILRIQQVVRGDSAAYFCASSTTGGQETQYFGPGTRLLVL.

The V call is TRBV3-1 (or the pseudogene TRBV3-2), the J call TRBJ2-2; D is perhaps TRBD1 (6 bases). This CDR3 contains 13 residues. Looked up from germline, CDR1 is LGHDT and CDR2 is YNNKEL (reference sequence). The V end was cut by 3 bases, the J end by 6 bases, with 8 bases between. Here the CDR3 reads CASSHRGSGELFF. CDR3 nucleotide sequence: TGTGCCAGCAGCCATAGGGGGTCCGGGGAGCTGTTTTTT.

This clone was recorded a few times. V is TRBV3-1 (or the pseudogene TRBV3-2) and J is TRBJ1-6; D is possibly TRBD1 (6 bases). Germline V gives CDR1 LGHDT, CDR2 YNNKEL (reference sequence). With 3 bases removed from V and 6 bases from J, the gap between germline ends came to 12 bases. This CDR3 region has 15 residues. The CDR3 sequence is CASSQGAQGNSPLHF. CDR3 nucleotides: TGTGCCAGCAGCCAGGGGGCGCAGGGTAATTCACCCCTCCACTTT.

This chain uses TRBV6-1 with TRBJ1-5; no firm D call. The CDR3 contains 15 residues. In germline, CDR1 is MNHNS, CDR2 SASEGT. V was pared by 1 base and J by 6 bases, with 13 bases between. CDR3 DNA sequence: TGTGCCAGCAGTGAAGTTGAGGGTGTGGGTCAGCCCCAGCATTTT. Translating gives CASSEVEGVGQPQHF.

This clone was seen just once. This chain connects TRBV9 to TRBJ2-5; 7 bases map to TRBD1. The CDR3 is made up of 15 amino acids. V lost 4 bases to trimming and J lost 1 base; unmatched junction nucleotides: 7. From germline, CDR1 is SGDLS and CDR2 YYNGEE. The CDR3, as DNA: TGTGCCAGCAGCCCCCGGGACAGACGCCAAGAGACCCAGTACTTC. Encoded protein: CASSPRDRRQETQYF.

The J gene is TRBJ2-7, the V gene TRBV27; 7 bases map to TRBD2. J lost 3 bases, V lost 1 base, and 12 bases had no gene match. Germline CDR1 and CDR2: MNHEY and SMNVEV (reference sequence). The CDR3 has 17 amino acids. The CDR3, as DNA: TGTGCCAGCAGTTTATTGTCTAGCGGACGGATTTACTACGAGCAGTACTTC. Translating it yields CASSLLSSGRIYYEQYF.

The chain combines TRBV4-1 with TRBJ2-4, with D possibly matching TRBD1 (6 bases). Looked up from germline, CDR1 is MGHRA and CDR2 is YSYEKL. Trimming took 2 bases from V and 3 from J, leaving 11 bases between them. This CDR3 is 15 amino acids long. Here the CDR3 reads CASSQPGQNKNIQYF. DNA of the CDR3: TGCGCCAGCAGCCAACCAGGACAGAACAAAAACATTCAGTACTTC.

The rearrangement joins TRBV10-3 to TRBJ2-5; unclear D gene. Between the trimmed V and J ends, which lost 2 bases and 5 bases, there was a span of 12 bases. Germline CDR1 is ENHRY and CDR2 is SYGVKD. The CDR3 has 14 residues. DNA of the CDR3: TGTGCCATCAGTGAGGATCAGATTTCCGAGACCCAGTACTTC. It translates to CAISEDQISETQYF.

This chain connects TRBV10-1 to TRBJ2-3, with unresolved D. V was shortened by 10 bases and J by 7 bases, with 9 bases between the two germline ends. Germline-derived CDR1 and CDR2 are WNHNN and SYGVQD (reference sequence). The CDR3 contains 10 residues. CDR3 in amino acids: CATLRYTQYF. In nucleotides, the CDR3 is TGCGCCACCCTCCGTTATACGCAGTATTTT.

The chain links TRBV27 to TRBJ2-3; D is possibly TRBD2 (6 bases). Germline loops: CDR1 MNHEY, CDR2 SMNVEV (reference sequence). The CDR3 runs 14 residues. With 6 bases removed from V and 2 bases from J, the gap between germline ends came to 12 bases. The CDR3 is CASSPGTDTDTQYF. CDR3 nucleotides: TGTGCCAGCAGCCCCGGGACTGACACAGATACGCAGTATTTT.

This chain uses TRBV6-5 with TRBJ1-2; possible D gene TRBD1, 5 bases. This CDR3 is 13 amino acids long. The germline V gene has CDR1 MNHEY and CDR2 SVGAGI. Deletions cut 5 bases from V and 8 bases from J, with 15 bases between. Written as DNA, the CDR3 is TGTGCCAGCAGTAGGGGCCTGCTCTCGGGCTACACCTTC. This codes for CASSRGLLSGYTF.

This chain uses TRBV21-1 with TRBJ2-3; the DNA was not compared with TRBD1, the D call given in the table. TRBV21-1 is a pseudogene. This CDR3 is built from 18 residues. Here the CDR3 DNA reads TGTGCCAGCAGCGACGACAGGACCAACGCTCGGGGCACAGATACGCAGTATTTT. Its translation: CASSDDRTNARGTDTQYF.

As for this clone: Relative to the germline gene, one junction end is altered; a read error may explain this. This chain joins TRBV9 and TRBJ2-3, with 9 bases that match TRBD1. This CDR3 is built from 14 residues. The germline CDR1 and CDR2 sequences are SGDLS and YYNGEE. The CDR3 region is CASRGQGSTNTQYF. The CDR3 DNA sequence: TGTGCCAGCAGGGGACAGGGTAGCACAAATACGCAGTATTTT. Based on the CDR3 plus reference TRBV9 and TRBJ2-3, the full variable domain is DSGVTQTPKHLITATGQRVTLRCSPRSGDLSVYWYQQSLDQGLQFLIQYYNGEERAKGNILERFSAQQFPDLHSELNLSSLELGDSALYFCASRGQGSTNTQYFGPGTRLTVL.

This clone was seen a single time. The chain employs TRBV7-3 and TRBJ2-2; maybe TRBD1 (6 bases). Germline V gene sequence: CDR1 SGHTA, CDR2 FQGTGA. V was shortened by 4 bases and J by 6 bases, with 12 bases between the two germline ends. This CDR3 has 14 residues. This chain's CDR3 is CASSSRGGAGELFF. The CDR3 region has the DNA TGTGCCAGCAGCTCCCGTGGGGGCGCCGGGGAGCTGTTTTTT.

The V call is TRBV5-6, the J call TRBJ1-6; tentative D call: TRBD1 (5 bases). V lost 4 bases to trimming and J lost 5 bases, with 7 bases between them. The germline V gene has CDR1 SGHDT and CDR2 YYEEEE. CDR3 length: 13 residues. CDR3 coding DNA: TGTGCCAGCAGCCGACAGAATAATTCACCCCTCCACTTT. It encodes CASSRQNNSPLHF.

The chain couples TRBV7-3 to TRBJ2-1, with TRBD1 as a possible D gene (8 bases). This CDR3 spans 13 amino acids. V was clipped by 5 bases and J by 15 bases, with 20 bases between them. Per germline, CDR1 SGHTA and CDR2 FQGTGA. This CDR3 is CASSRGERDRPFF. CDR3 bases: TGTGCCAGCAGCCGGGGGGAGCGGGACAGGCCGTTCTTC.

The chain employs TRBV3-1 (or the pseudogene TRBV3-2) and TRBJ2-3, with D maybe TRBD1 (5 bases). CDR3 length equals 12 residues. CDR1 and CDR2 (germline): LGHDT, YNNKEL (reference sequence). The V and J ends lost 4 bases and 6 bases respectively, with 8 bases between them. CDR3 amino acids: CASSLNRDTQYF. In DNA form, the CDR3 reads TGTGCCAGCAGCCTAAACAGGGATACGCAGTATTTT.

The chain couples TRBV7-2 to TRBJ2-5, with 7 bases fitting TRBD2. From germline, CDR1 is SGHTA and CDR2 FQGNSA. V dropped 3 bases and J dropped 2; count of bases not matched to a gene: 9. This CDR3 spans 16 amino acids. The CDR3 nucleotides are TGTGCCAGCAGCTTCTTCGGGGGGAACTCGCAAGAGACCCAGTACTTC. Amino acid sequence: CASSFFGGNSQETQYF.